This T cell receptor beta chain was sequenced during a study of control samples from healthy donors and cancer patients. TCRdb's table, derived via immunoSEQ multiplex PCR, lists solely in-frame clones and lacks some. Among over 70,000 clones, approximately 91% were seen once, and the ten largest hold 6% to 9.5%. The CDR3 totals 16 residues. Per the germline V gene, CDR1 is MNHEY and CDR2 is SVGEGT. V was shortened by 0 bases and J by 4 bases, with 10 bases between the two germline ends. V and J are TRBV6-2 or TRBV6-3 and TRBJ1-6; tentatively, D is TRBD1 (5 bases). Sequenced material: blood. The clonotype comes from a woman aged 60-75 years in good health. CDR3 DNA sequence: TGTGCCAGCAGTTACTCGGCGACAGATTATAATTCACCCCTCCACTTT. Its translation is CASSYSATDYNSPLHF.